Following are 7 T cell receptor beta chains from one sample sequenced in a study of beta chain features in type 1 diabetes. The sequenced template was cDNA made from the entire isolated RNA. TCRdb's copy holds only in-frame clones and misses some; the assay was immunoSEQ multiplex PCR. The sample has around 300,000 clones; approximately 8% are singletons. The sample taken for sequencing was central memory CD4+ T cells from blood. These TCRs come from a woman under 30 in good health.

The chain has TRBV29-1 and TRBJ1-1, with D possibly being TRBD1 (5 bases). Trimming removed 3 bases from V and 8 bases from J, with 16 bases in between. Germline V CDR1 and CDR2: SQVTM, ANQGSEA. The CDR3 extends over 13 amino acids. The CDR3 sequence is CSVDGRARGEAFF. CDR3 nucleotides: TGCAGCGTTGATGGCAGGGCTAGAGGAGAAGCTTTCTTT. Supplemented by reference TRBV29-1 and TRBJ1-1, the full variable domain reads SAVISQKPSRDICQRGTSLTIQCQVDSQVTMMFWYRQQPGQSLTLIATANQGSEATYESGFVIDKFPISRPNLTFSTLTVSNMSPEDSSIYLCSVDGRARGEAFFGQGTRLTVV.

This clone was found a few times. This chain uses TRBV7-9 with TRBJ1-5; 12 nucleotides line up with TRBD1. Trimming cost V 3 bases and J 8 bases; bases outside gene matches: 17. The CDR3 spans 19 residues. Germline CDR1 reads SEHNR; CDR2 reads FQNEAQ (reference sequence). For the CDR3, the DNA is TGTGCCAGCAGCTTCTCCTTGACTTCCGGGACAGGGGGCGAGGAGCCCCAGCATTTT. Translated, it gives CASSFSLTSGTGGEEPQHF.

On this clone: With a much larger clone just one base away, this may be a read error. The genes are TRBV5-5 and TRBJ2-3; D is unclear. The V gene lost 0 bases and the J gene lost 2 bases, with 4 bases spanning the gap. Per germline, CDR1 SGHKS and CDR2 YYEKEE (reference sequence). The CDR3 covers 13 residues. The CDR3 region has the DNA TGTGCCAGCAGCTTGGCCACCACAGATACGCAGTATTTT. Its translation is CASSLATTDTQYF.

This sequence joins TRBV7-2 and TRBJ2-7; TRBD2 matches at 8 bases. From germline, CDR1 is SGHTA and CDR2 FQGNSA. V lost 2 bases to trimming and J lost 5 bases; unmatched junction nucleotides: 8. The CDR3 has 15 residues. CDR3 region: CASSLSSGTRDEQYF. The DNA of the CDR3 is TGTGCCAGCAGCTTAAGTAGCGGGACGCGCGACGAGCAGTACTTC.

This clone showed up just a few times. The chain combines TRBV18 with TRBJ1-4, with D perhaps TRBD1 (6 bases). Germline loops: CDR1 KGHSH, CDR2 LQKENI. The V end was cut by 3 bases, the J end by 0 bases, with 17 bases between. The CDR3 is 18 amino acids. The CDR3 sequence: CASSPRGQGIATNEKLFF. DNA of the CDR3: TGTGCCAGCTCACCTCGGGGGCAGGGGATTGCAACTAATGAAAAACTGTTTTTT.

The chain couples TRBV5-6 to TRBJ2-1; 8 positions match TRBD1. From germline, CDR1 is SGHDT and CDR2 YYEEEE. The length of the CDR3 is 15 residues. The V segment lost 2 bases and the J segment 6 bases; nucleotides outside the gene matches: 7. The CDR3 sequence is CASSFWDRQTNEQFF. The CDR3, as DNA: TGTGCCAGCAGCTTTTGGGACAGGCAGACCAATGAGCAGTTCTTC.

V and J are TRBV6-4 and TRBJ2-2, with 10 bases matching TRBD1. The germline gives CDR1 MRHNA, CDR2 SNTAGT. Unmatched junction bases numbered 19, after V lost 2 bases and J lost 10 bases. The CDR3 sequence is 19 residues long. The DNA of the CDR3 is TGTGCCAGCAGTGACCCGCACAACGGGACAGGGGACCCACTCGAGGAGCTGTTTTTT. Amino acid sequence: CASSDPHNGTGDPLEELFF.